A selection of T cell receptor beta chains follows, all from one sample in a study of OX40 agonist ivuxolimab in advanced cancers. The data were produced by immunoSEQ multiplex PCR, yet TCRdb's version contains in-frame clones alone and is incomplete. The sample lists about 94,000 clones, roughly 84% occurring once. Sequenced material: CD4+ or CD8+ T cells sorted from blood, taken in a trial of the OX40 agonist ivuxolimab. The receptors derive from an adult with an advanced solid tumor such as melanoma, head and neck, liver or kidney cancer. Each CDR3 is given with its conserved first and last residue. D genes are given only for firm matches. Size is stated for part of the rows, as once, few or many counts, or as a class when the clone is expanded.

V gene	D gene	clone size	J gene	CDR3 DNA	CDR3 protein
TRBV5-1	NA	NA	TRBJ2-2	TGCGCCAGCAGCTTGTCGATCGAGGTCGGGGAGCTGTTTTTT	CASSLSIEVGELFF
TRBV19	NA	NA	TRBJ2-5	TGTGCCAGCCGTCCAGGGGGGCGAGAGACCCAGTACTTC	CASRPGGRETQYF
TRBV5-8	NA	NA	TRBJ2-3	TGTGCCAGCAGCCTACCTAGGGCCCCAGATACGCAGTATTTT	CASSLPRAPDTQYF
TRBV2	NA	NA	TRBJ2-3	TGTGCCAGCACCCCTGAACTTGGAACAGATACGCAGTATTTT	CASTPELGTDTQYF
TRBV18	NA	once	TRBJ2-7	TGTGCCAGCTCACCGGGGTCCCAGGGTAGCTACGAGCAGTACTTC	CASSPGSQGSYEQYF
TRBV11-2	NA	NA	TRBJ2-6	TGCGCCAGCAGCTTAGGGGCTTCCAGCTCTGGGGCCAACGTCCTGACTTTC	CASSLGASSSGANVLTF
TRBV7-9	NA	NA	TRBJ1-4	TGTGCCAGCAGCGTACAGGCAACTAATGAAAAACTGTTTTTT	CASSVQATNEKLFF
TRBV6-1	NA	NA	TRBJ1-5	TGTGCCAGCAGTGTTGCTGGGGGTAGCAATCAGCCCCAGCATTTT	CASSVAGGSNQPQHF
TRBV6-1	TRBD2	once	TRBJ2-2	TGTGCCAGCGGGACTAGCGGGGGGGCCACCGGGGAGCTGTTTTTT	CASGTSGGATGELFF
TRBV6-1	TRBD1	NA	TRBJ2-6	TGTGCCAGCAGTGAAGGGACAGGGGGCAGACCTGGGGCCAACGTCCTGACTTTC	CASSEGTGGRPGANVLTF
TRBV9	TRBD1	NA	TRBJ1-2	TGTGCCAGCAGCGAACGACAGGGGATAGACTATGGCTACACCTTC	CASSERQGIDYGYTF
TRBV7-3	NA	NA	TRBJ1-2	TGTGCCAGCAGCTTAGGGGGCAGTTCCTATGGCTACACCTTC	CASSLGGSSYGYTF
TRBV6-5	NA	NA	TRBJ1-2	TGTGCCAGCGGTCAGGGAGATGGCTACACCTTC	CASGQGDGYTF
TRBV7-6	NA	NA	TRBJ2-2	TGTGCCAGCAGCTCGACGGACAGCTCCACCGGGGAGCTGTTTTTT	CASSSTDSSTGELFF
TRBV2	TRBD1	NA	TRBJ2-1	TGTGCCAGCAGTGGGACAGGGAGACTGTACAATGAGCAGTTCTTC	CASSGTGRLYNEQFF
TRBV5-1	NA	NA	TRBJ1-2	TGCGCCAGCAGCGGAGGGACACTCTATGGCTACACCTTC	CASSGGTLYGYTF
TRBV9	TRBD1	once	TRBJ1-6	TGTGCCAGCAGCGCGACAGGGGTCGGTTCACCCCTCCACTTT	CASSATGVGSPLHF
TRBV7-8	TRBD2	NA	TRBJ2-7	TGTGCCAGCAGCTCCCCGGGAGGGAGGTTCTACGAGCAGTACTTC	CASSSPGGRFYEQYF
TRBV2	TRBD2	NA	TRBJ2-2	TGTGCCAGCAGTGGGGGACTAGCGGACACCGGGGAGCTGTTTTTT	CASSGGLADTGELFF
TRBV27	NA	NA	TRBJ2-6	TGTGCCAGCAGTTTCCGGCTGGGACGGAAATCTGGGGCCAACGTCCTGACTTTC	CASSFRLGRKSGANVLTF
TRBV6-5	NA	NA	TRBJ1-1	TGTGCCAGCAGTTACTCGAGGACAGTGAACACTGAAGCTTTCTTT	CASSYSRTVNTEAFF
TRBV6-5	NA	NA	TRBJ2-1	TGTGCCAGCAGTTACTTACAGGCAAATGAGCAGTTCTTC	CASSYLQANEQFF
TRBV7-2	TRBD2	few	TRBJ2-7	TGTGCCAGCAGCTCCCGGGGGGGAGAGCAGTACTTC	CASSSRGGEQYF
TRBV4-2	TRBD2	NA	TRBJ2-3	TGTGCCAGCAGCCAAGGGAGATTAACGGGGGGGTCTATCACAGATACGCAGTATTTT	CASSQGRLTGGSITDTQYF
TRBV5-1	NA	NA	TRBJ1-1	TGCGCCAGCAGCTTGACCAGCTGGGTCATGAACACTGAAGCTTTCTTT	CASSLTSWVMNTEAFF
TRBV29-1	NA	NA	TRBJ2-2	TGCAGCGTAGGGACGGGGATGAACACCGGGGAGCTGTTTTTT	CSVGTGMNTGELFF
TRBV7-3	NA	NA	TRBJ2-1	TGTGCCAGCAGCTTGGGCGAGGGCCAGTTCTTC	CASSLGEGQFF
TRBV29-1	NA	NA	TRBJ2-5	TGCAGCGTTGACGGCAGATTAGAGACCCAGTACTTC	CSVDGRLETQYF
TRBV5-1	TRBD1	once	TRBJ1-3	TGCGCCAGCAGCTTGGAGGGACAGAGAAACACCATATATTTT	CASSLEGQRNTIYF
TRBV19	NA	NA	TRBJ2-7	TGTGCCAGTAGTATACAGAAGACAGGCAGATACGAGCAGTACTTC	CASSIQKTGRYEQYF
TRBV9	NA	NA	TRBJ1-2	TGTGCCAGCAGCGTAGAAGGGCACAATGGCTACACCTTC	CASSVEGHNGYTF
TRBV30	NA	NA	TRBJ1-2	TGCGCCTGTCAATTATCGGCAAGGGGAGGCTACACCTTC	CACQLSARGGYTF
TRBV9	TRBD2	NA	TRBJ2-3	TGTGCCAGCAGCGTAGCTACATGGCCCAGCGGGGGGCCTCGTCCTACGCAGTATTTT	CASSVATWPSGGPRPTQYF
TRBV10-3	NA	NA	TRBJ2-7	TGTGCCATCAGCCCGGGAAGAGAGGCTGCGTACGAGCAGTACTTC	CAISPGREAAYEQYF
TRBV10-3	NA	few	TRBJ1-6	TGTGCCATCAGTTCAGGGGAGAGGGCTTCACCCCTCCACTTT	CAISSGERASPLHF
TRBV6-6	NA	NA	TRBJ1-3	TGTGCCAGCACCCTCACCTTCTCTGGAAACACCATATATTTT	CASTLTFSGNTIYF
TRBV7-2	TRBD2	NA	TRBJ2-2	TGTGCCAGCAGCTGGAAGCGGGGGGGCGCCGGGGAGCTGTTTTTT	CASSWKRGGAGELFF